The rows below give T cell receptor beta chains drawn from one sample of a study of T cell responses to AZD1222 COVID-19 vaccine. The data were produced by immunoSEQ multiplex PCR, yet TCRdb's version contains in-frame clones alone and is incomplete. The sample lists about 150,000 clones, 90% seen once, with 18% in the top ten. The specimen was peripheral blood, collected on day 0 of AZD1222 vaccination. The source is an adult in good health. The CDR3 runs from the conserved cysteine through the conserved F or W. A D gene is named only where the DNA matches it firmly. The size field is filled for only some rows; it gives once, few, many or a size class.

TRBV29-1,TRBJ1-3,NA,NA,TGCAGCGCCGAGAGCTCTGGAAACACCATATATTTT,CSAESSGNTIYF
TRBV7-2,TRBJ2-5,TRBD1,NA,TGTGCCAGCAGCACGGGACAGCAAGAGACCCAGTACTTC,CASSTGQQETQYF
TRBV2,TRBJ1-1,NA,NA,TGTGCCAGCAGTGGGCAGGAGGACACTGAAGCTTTCTTT,CASSGQEDTEAFF
TRBV5-4,TRBJ2-2,NA,once,TGTGCCAGCAGCCTGGGACACGTTAACACCGGGGAGCTGTTTTTT,CASSLGHVNTGELFF
TRBV29-1,TRBJ2-6,NA,few,TGCAGCGTCCGGAACTCTGGGGCCAACGTCCTGACTTTC,CSVRNSGANVLTF
TRBV10-3,TRBJ2-2,TRBD1,NA,TGTGCCATCCGGGCACAGGGGTCCCCCGGGGAGCTGTTTTTT,CAIRAQGSPGELFF
TRBV2,TRBJ1-1,NA,once,TGTGCCAGCAGTGCCTTCAGGGGCTCTGACACTGAAGCTTTCTTT,CASSAFRGSDTEAFF
TRBV7-9,TRBJ1-4,TRBD1,NA,TGTGCCAGCAGCCGCGGACAGGCGACCGTTGAAAAACTGTTTTTT,CASSRGQATVEKLFF
TRBV28,TRBJ1-2,TRBD1,NA,TGTGCCAGCAGGCAGGGGGCTGACTACACCTTC,CASRQGADYTF
TRBV6-1,TRBJ2-1,TRBD2,NA,TGTGCCAGCAGTGGGTGGGGGACTAGCGGGAATACCCACAATGAGCAGTTCTTC,CASSGWGTSGNTHNEQFF
TRBV25-1,TRBJ2-4,NA,NA,TGTGCCAGCAGACCTCGACAGAACCACCCAAACATTCAGTACTTC,CASRPRQNHPNIQYF
TRBV7-2,TRBJ1-1,TRBD1,NA,TGTGCCAGCAGCTTAGCGGACAGGGCCACTGAAGCTTTCTTT,CASSLADRATEAFF
TRBV2,TRBJ1-6,NA,NA,TGTGCCAGCGTAGACCGGGCAAACTCCTATAATTCACCCCTCCACTTT,CASVDRANSYNSPLHF
TRBV9,TRBJ2-1,TRBD1,NA,TGTGCCAGCAGCCCAGGGACAGGTCCGCAGAATGAGCAGTTCTTC,CASSPGTGPQNEQFF
TRBV28,TRBJ1-6,NA,NA,TGTGCCAGCAGTCCCTTAGGACAAAATAATTCACCCCTCCACTTT,CASSPLGQNNSPLHF
TRBV9,TRBJ1-4,TRBD1,NA,TGTGCCAGCAGCCCCCGAGACAGGGTTTGGTCGAGAGGGACTAATGAAAAACTGTTTTTT,CASSPRDRVWSRGTNEKLFF
TRBV4-3,TRBJ2-7,TRBD1,NA,TGCGCCAGCAGTTTCGATTCCGCCGGGACAGGGGCCCACGAGCAGTACTTC,CASSFDSAGTGAHEQYF
TRBV7-8,TRBJ1-6,NA,NA,TGTGCCAGCAGCCCGGGACGGGTTGGAGGACCCCTCCACTTT,CASSPGRVGGPLHF
TRBV5-1,TRBJ2-1,TRBD1,NA,TGCGCCAGCAGCTTGATGGGGACAGGGAGTTCCTACAATGAGCAGTTCTTC,CASSLMGTGSSYNEQFF
TRBV30,TRBJ1-5,NA,NA,TGTGCCTGGAGTGTATTGGGGCGGAATCAGCCCCAGCATTTT,CAWSVLGRNQPQHF
TRBV7-3,TRBJ2-7,TRBD1,NA,TGTGCCAGCAGCTCCCTGGACAGGCCCTACGAGCAGTACTTC,CASSSLDRPYEQYF
TRBV25-1,TRBJ1-1,NA,NA,TGTGCCAGCAGTGAAATGGGCAGAGACACTGAAGCTTTCTTT,CASSEMGRDTEAFF
TRBV7-9,TRBJ1-1,NA,NA,TGTGCCAGCAGCTTACAGGGAACCATGAACACTGAAGCTTTCTTT,CASSLQGTMNTEAFF
TRBV11-3,TRBJ2-1,TRBD2,NA,TGTGCCAGCAGCTTACCCCCTGCGGGAGGAGGGAATGAGCAGTTCTTC,CASSLPPAGGGNEQFF
TRBV28,TRBJ1-1,NA,NA,TGTGCCAGCAGTTTAATACAGACGAACACTGAAGCTTTCTTT,CASSLIQTNTEAFF
TRBV18,TRBJ1-1,NA,NA,TGTGCCAGCTCCTCAAGGCCGGGTGCGGGTGAAGCTTTCTTT,CASSSRPGAGEAFF
TRBV5-5,TRBJ1-5,NA,NA,TGTGCCAGCAGCTTGGCGTCAGGGAATCAGCCCCAGCATTTT,CASSLASGNQPQHF
TRBV5-6,TRBJ1-1,NA,once,TGTGCCAGCAGAGGACGGAGGAACACTGAAGCTTTCTTT,CASRGRRNTEAFF
TRBV7-2,TRBJ2-5,TRBD2,NA,TGTGCCAGCAGCCCCCGCCCCAAGCGGGGTGGAGAGACCCAGTACTTC,CASSPRPKRGGETQYF
TRBV2,TRBJ1-1,NA,NA,TGTGCCAGCAGTCAATACCCGAACGGTGAAGCTTTCTTT,CASSQYPNGEAFF